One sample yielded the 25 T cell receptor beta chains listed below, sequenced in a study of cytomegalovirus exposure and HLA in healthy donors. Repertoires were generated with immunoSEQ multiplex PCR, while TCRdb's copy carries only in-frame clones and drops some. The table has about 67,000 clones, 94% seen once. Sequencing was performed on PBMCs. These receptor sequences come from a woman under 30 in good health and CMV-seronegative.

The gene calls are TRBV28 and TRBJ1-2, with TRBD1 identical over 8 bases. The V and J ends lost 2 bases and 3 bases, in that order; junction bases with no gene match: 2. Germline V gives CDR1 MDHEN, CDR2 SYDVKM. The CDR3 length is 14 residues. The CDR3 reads CASSLIQGDYGYTF. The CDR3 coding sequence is TGTGCCAGCAGTTTAATACAGGGGGACTATGGCTACACCTTC.

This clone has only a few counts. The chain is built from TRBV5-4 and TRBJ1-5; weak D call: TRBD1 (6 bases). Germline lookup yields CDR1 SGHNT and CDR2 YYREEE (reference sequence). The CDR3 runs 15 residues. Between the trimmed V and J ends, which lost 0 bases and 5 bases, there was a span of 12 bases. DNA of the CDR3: TGTGCCAGCAGCTTGGGAGGGGGAAGGGATCAGCCCCAGCATTTT. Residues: CASSLGGGRDQPQHF.

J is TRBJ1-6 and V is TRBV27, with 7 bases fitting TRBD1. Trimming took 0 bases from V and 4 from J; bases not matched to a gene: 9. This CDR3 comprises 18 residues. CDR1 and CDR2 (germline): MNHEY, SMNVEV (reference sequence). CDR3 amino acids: CASSLSATGRRYNSPLHF. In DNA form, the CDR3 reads TGTGCCAGCAGTTTATCGGCGACAGGGAGGAGGTATAATTCACCCCTCCACTTT.

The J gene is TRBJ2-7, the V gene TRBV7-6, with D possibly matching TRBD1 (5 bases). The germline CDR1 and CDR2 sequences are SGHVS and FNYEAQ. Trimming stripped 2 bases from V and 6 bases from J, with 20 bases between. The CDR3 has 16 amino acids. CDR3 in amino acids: CASSLRSQGTSSEQYF. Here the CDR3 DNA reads TGTGCCAGCAGCTTACGTTCGCAGGGCACGTCGTCCGAGCAGTACTTC.

CDR3 nucleotide sequence: TGTGCCAGCAGCCCCGGGACAGTAGGAAACACCATATATTTT. Encoded protein: CASSPGTVGNTIYF. The chain links TRBV7-6 to TRBJ1-3, with 7 bases fitting TRBD1. J was trimmed by 4 bases and V by 5 bases; bases with no gene match: 5. The CDR3 has 14 amino acids. Germline lookup yields CDR1 SGHVS and CDR2 FNYEAQ.

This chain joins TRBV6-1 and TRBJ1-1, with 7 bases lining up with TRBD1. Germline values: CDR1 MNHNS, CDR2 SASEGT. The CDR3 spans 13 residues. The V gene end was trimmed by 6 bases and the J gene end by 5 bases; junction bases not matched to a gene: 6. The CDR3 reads CASRSTGNTEAFF. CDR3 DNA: TGTGCCAGCAGATCGACAGGGAATACTGAAGCTTTCTTT.

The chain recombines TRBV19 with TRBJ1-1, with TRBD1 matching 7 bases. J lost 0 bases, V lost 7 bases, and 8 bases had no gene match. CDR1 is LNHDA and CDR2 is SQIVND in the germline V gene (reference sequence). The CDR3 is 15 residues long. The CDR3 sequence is CASKITGALNTEAFF. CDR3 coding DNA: TGTGCCAGTAAAATCACAGGGGCCCTGAACACTGAAGCTTTCTTT.

The CDR3 here is CASSKGRGSSNQPQHF. CDR3 sequence (DNA): TGTGCCAGTAGTAAAGGTCGAGGGAGCAGCAATCAGCCCCAGCATTTT. This rearrangement joins TRBV19 to TRBJ1-5; D is undetermined. Between the trimmed V and J ends, which lost 4 bases and 1 base, there was a span of 14 bases. The CDR3 consists of 16 residues. The germline V gene encodes CDR1 LNHDA and CDR2 SQIVND (reference sequence).

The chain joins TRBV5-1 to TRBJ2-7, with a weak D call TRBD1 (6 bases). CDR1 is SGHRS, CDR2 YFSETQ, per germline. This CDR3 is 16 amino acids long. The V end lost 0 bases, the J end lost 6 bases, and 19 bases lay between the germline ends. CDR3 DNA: TGCGCCAGCAGCTTGGGCGTTACAGGCCAAGGGGGCGAGCAGTACTTC. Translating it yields CASSLGVTGQGGEQYF.

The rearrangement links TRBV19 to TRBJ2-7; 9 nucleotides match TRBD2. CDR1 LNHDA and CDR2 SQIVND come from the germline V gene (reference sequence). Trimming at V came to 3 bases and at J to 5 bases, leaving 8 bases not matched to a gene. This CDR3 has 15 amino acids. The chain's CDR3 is CASSIDSGGGDEQYF. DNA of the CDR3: TGTGCCAGTAGTATCGATAGCGGGGGCGGAGACGAGCAGTACTTC. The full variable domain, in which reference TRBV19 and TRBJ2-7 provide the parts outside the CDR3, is DGGITQSPKYLFRKEGQNVTLSCEQNLNHDAMYWYRQDPGQGLRLIYYSQIVNDFQKGDIAEGYSVSREKKESFPLTVTSAQKNPTAFYLCASSIDSGGGDEQYFGPGTRLTVT.

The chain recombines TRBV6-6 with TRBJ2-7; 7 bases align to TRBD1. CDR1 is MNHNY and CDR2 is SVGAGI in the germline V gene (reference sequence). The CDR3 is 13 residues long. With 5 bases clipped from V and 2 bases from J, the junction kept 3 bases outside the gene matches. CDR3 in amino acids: CASSADRAYEQYF. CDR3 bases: TGTGCCAGCAGTGCCGACAGGGCCTACGAGCAGTACTTC.

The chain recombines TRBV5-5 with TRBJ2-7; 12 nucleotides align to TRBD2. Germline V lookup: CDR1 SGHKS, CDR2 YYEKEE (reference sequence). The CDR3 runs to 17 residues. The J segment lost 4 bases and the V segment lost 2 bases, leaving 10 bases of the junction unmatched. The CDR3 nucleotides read TGTGCCAGCAGCTTTGGCCCTAGCGGGGGGGCCCGGTACGAGCAGTACTTC. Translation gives CASSFGPSGGARYEQYF.

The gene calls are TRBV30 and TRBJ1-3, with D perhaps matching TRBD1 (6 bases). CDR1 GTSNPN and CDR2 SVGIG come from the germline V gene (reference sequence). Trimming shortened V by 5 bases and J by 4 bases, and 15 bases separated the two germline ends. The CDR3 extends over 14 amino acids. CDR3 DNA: TGTGCCTGGGCGGGGGGCCCGGGAGGAAACACCATATATTTT. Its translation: CAWAGGPGGNTIYF.

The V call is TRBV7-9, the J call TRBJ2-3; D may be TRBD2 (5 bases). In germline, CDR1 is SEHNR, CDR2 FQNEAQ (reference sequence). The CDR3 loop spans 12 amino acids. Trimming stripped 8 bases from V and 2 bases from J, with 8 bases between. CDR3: CASGRDTDTQYF. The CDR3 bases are TGTGCCAGCGGCCGGGACACAGATACGCAGTATTTT.

This CDR3 is CASSPPRAGVSNQPQHF. The CDR3 DNA reads as TGTGCCAGCTCACCACCTAGGGCGGGGGTAAGCAATCAGCCCCAGCATTTT. The chain employs TRBV18 and TRBJ1-5, with a tentative D call TRBD1 (5 bases). The CDR3 runs to 17 residues. V lost 0 bases, J lost 1 base, and 13 bases lay in between. Per germline, CDR1 KGHSH and CDR2 LQKENI.

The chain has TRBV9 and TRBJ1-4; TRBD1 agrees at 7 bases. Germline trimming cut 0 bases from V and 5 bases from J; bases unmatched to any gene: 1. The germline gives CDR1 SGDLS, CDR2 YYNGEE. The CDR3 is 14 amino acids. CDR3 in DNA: TGTGCCAGCAGCGTAGGACAGGGCAATGAAAAACTGTTTTTT. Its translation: CASSVGQGNEKLFF.

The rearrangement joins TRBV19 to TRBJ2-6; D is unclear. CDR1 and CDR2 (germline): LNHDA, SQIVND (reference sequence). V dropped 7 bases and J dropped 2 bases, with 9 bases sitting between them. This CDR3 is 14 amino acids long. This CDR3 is CASTGPPGANVLTF. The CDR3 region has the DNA TGTGCCAGTACCGGTCCCCCTGGGGCCAACGTCCTGACTTTC.

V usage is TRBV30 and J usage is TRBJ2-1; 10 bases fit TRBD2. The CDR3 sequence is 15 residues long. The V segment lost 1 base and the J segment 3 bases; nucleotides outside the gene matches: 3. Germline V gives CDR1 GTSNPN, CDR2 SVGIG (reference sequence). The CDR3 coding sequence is TGTGCCTGGAGTGAGCGGGGGGGCTTCTACAATGAGCAGTTCTTC. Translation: CAWSERGGFYNEQFF.

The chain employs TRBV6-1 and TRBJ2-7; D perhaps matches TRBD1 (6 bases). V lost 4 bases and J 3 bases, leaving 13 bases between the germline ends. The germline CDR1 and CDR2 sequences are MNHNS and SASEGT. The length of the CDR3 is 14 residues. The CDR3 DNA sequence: TGTGCCAGCAGTGTTCAGGGGTTGGGCTACGAGCAGTACTTC. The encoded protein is CASSVQGLGYEQYF.

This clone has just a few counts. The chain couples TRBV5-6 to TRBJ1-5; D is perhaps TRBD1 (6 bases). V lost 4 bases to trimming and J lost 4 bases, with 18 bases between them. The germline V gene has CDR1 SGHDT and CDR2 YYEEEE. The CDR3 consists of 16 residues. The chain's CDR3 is CASSVGTPVPNQPQHF. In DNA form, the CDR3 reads TGTGCCAGCAGCGTAGGGACACCTGTACCTAATCAGCCCCAGCATTTT.

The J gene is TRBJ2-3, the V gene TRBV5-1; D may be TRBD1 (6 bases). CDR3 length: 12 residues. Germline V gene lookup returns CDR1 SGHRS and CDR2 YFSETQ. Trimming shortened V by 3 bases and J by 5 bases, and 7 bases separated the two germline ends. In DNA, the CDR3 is TGCGCCAGCAGCTCAGGGGAAGATACGCAGTATTTT. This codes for CASSSGEDTQYF. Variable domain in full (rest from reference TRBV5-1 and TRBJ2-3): KAGVTQTPRYLIKTRGQQVTLSCSPISGHRSVSWYQQTPGQGLQFLFEYFSETQRNKGNFPGRFSGRQFSNSRSEMNVSTLELGDSALYLCASSSGEDTQYFGPGTRLTVL.

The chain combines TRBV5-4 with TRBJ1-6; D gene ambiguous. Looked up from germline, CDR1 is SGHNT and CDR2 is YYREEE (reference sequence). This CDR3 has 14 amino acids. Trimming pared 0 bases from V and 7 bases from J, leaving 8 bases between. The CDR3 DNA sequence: TGTGCCAGCAGCTTGGGGCAAACCAATTCACCCCTCCACTTT. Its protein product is CASSLGQTNSPLHF.

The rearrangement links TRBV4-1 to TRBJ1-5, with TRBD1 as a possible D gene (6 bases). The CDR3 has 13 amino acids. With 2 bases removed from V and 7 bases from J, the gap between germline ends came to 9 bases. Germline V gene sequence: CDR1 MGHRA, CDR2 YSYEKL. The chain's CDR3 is CASSQRGGQPQHF. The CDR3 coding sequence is TGCGCCAGCAGCCAAAGAGGGGGACAGCCCCAGCATTTT.

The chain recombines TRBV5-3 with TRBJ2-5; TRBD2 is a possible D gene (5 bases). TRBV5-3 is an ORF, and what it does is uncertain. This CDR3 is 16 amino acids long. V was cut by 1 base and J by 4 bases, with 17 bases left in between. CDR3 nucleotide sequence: TGTGCCAGAAGCTTGCGGCCCCGGGAAATCGGAGAGACCCAGTACTTC. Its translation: CARSLRPREIGETQYF.

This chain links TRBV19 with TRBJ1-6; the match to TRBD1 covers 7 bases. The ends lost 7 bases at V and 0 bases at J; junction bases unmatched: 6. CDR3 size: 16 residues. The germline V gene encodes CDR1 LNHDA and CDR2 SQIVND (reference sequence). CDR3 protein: CASNPDRNSYNSPLHF. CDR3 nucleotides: TGTGCCAGTAACCCGGACAGGAACTCCTATAATTCACCCCTCCACTTT.